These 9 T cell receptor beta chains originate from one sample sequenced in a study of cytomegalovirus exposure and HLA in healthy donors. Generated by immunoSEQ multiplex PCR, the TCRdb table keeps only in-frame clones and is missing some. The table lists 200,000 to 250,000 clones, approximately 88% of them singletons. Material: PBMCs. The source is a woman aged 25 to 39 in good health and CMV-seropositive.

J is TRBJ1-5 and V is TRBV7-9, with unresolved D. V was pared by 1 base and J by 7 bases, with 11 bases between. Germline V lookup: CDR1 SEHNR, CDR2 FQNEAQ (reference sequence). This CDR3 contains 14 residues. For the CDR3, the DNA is TGTGCCAGCAGCTTAGGAGTGGGTAGACAGCCCCAGCATTTT. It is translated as CASSLGVGRQPQHF.

The CDR3: CASNWDGHTQYF. CDR3 in DNA: TGTGCCAGCAACTGGGACGGACATACGCAGTATTTT. The chain joins TRBV6-6 to TRBJ2-3; D could derive from TRBD1 or TRBD2 (5 bases each). The CDR3 length is 12 residues. The V end lost 7 bases, the J end lost 7 bases, and 12 bases lay between the germline ends. The germline V gene has CDR1 MNHNY and CDR2 SVGAGI (reference sequence).

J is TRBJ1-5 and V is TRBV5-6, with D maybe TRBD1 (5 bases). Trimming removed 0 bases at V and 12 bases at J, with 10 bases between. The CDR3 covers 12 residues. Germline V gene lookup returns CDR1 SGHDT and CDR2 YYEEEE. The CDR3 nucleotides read TGTGCCAGCAGCTTGGGACAGCGGGGCCAGCATTTT. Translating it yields CASSLGQRGQHF.

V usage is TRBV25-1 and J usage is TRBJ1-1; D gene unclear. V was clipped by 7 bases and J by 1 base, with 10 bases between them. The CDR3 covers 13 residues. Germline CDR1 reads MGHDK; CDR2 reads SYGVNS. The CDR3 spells CASIRSGNTEAFF. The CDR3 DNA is TGTGCCAGCATTAGGTCGGGGAACACTGAAGCTTTCTTT.

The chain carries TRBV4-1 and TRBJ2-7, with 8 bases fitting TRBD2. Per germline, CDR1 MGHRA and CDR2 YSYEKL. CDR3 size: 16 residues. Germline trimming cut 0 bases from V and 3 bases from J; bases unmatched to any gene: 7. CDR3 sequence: CASSQDELSGSYEQYF. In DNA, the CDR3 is TGCGCCAGCAGCCAAGATGAGCTGAGCGGGAGCTACGAGCAGTACTTC.

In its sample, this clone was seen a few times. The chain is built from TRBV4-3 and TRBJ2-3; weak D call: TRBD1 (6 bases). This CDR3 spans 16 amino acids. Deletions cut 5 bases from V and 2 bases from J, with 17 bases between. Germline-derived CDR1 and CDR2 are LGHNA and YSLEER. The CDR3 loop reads CASSNNRAGFTDTQYF. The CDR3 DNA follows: TGCGCCAGCAGCAACAACAGGGCGGGTTTCACAGATACGCAGTATTTT.

CDR3 residues: CASNREETQYF. In nucleotides, the CDR3 is TGTGCCAGTAACAGGGAAGAGACCCAGTACTTC. V usage is TRBV28 and J usage is TRBJ2-5; D perhaps matches TRBD1 (6 bases). The germline V gene has CDR1 MDHEN and CDR2 SYDVKM. There are 11 residues in the CDR3. Trimming cost V 9 bases and J 3 bases, with 8 bases left between them. Complete variable domain (other parts from reference TRBV28 and TRBJ2-5): DVKVTQSSRYLVKRTGEKVFLECVQDMDHENMFWYRQDPGLGLRLIYFSYDVKMKEKGDIPEGYSVSREKKERFSLILESASTNQTSMYLCASNREETQYFGPGTRLLVL.

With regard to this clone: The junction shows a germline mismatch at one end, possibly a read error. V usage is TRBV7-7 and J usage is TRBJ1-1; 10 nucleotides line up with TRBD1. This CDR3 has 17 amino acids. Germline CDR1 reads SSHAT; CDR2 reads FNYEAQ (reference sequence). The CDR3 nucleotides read TGTGCTAGCAACACATTTATCGGGACAGGGGCGAACACTGAAGCTTTCTTT. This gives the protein CASNTFIGTGANTEAFF.

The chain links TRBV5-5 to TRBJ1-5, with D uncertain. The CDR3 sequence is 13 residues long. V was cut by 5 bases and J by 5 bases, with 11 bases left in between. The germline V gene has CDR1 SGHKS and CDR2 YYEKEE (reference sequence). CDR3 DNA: TGTGCCAGCAGTACAGCTCGCGATCAGCCCCAGCATTTT. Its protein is CASSTARDQPQHF.